The subject of this entry is one T cell receptor beta chain. The antigen is not known. The CDR3 has 13 amino acids. The V end was cut by 3 bases, the J end by 10 bases, with 15 bases between. Germline lookup yields CDR1 MRHNA and CDR2 SNTAGT. These data belong to a study of vaccination effects on CD4 cells after COVID-19. Overall study: Participants received two doses of either the BNT162b2 or mRNA-1273 vaccine.

Assay used: immunoSEQ multiplex PCR; TCRdb lists only in-frame clones, some missing. Of about 22,000 clones listed, 65% to 75% are singletons. Expansion of antigen-specific CD4+ T cells with viral peptide pools was carried out by the ViraFEST assay before sequencing. It was after nine to ten days of culture that CD4+ T cells were isolated. Each vaccine recipient was nucleocapsid antibody negative and had no prior SARS-CoV-2 infection. On days 3 and 7, fresh IL-2 medium replaced half the medium. The sample here was CD4+ T cells from PBMCs cultured with HCoV-NL63 spike peptides, taken before COVID-19 vaccination. The receptor comes from a human donor who received a COVID-19 vaccine. V and J are TRBV6-4 and TRBJ1-2; D gene unclear. The CDR3 reads CASSDQGSRVYTF. The CDR3 coding sequence is TGTGCCAGCAGTGATCAAGGTTCTAGGGTCTACACCTTC.